This TCR beta chain was profiled in a study of cytomegalovirus exposure and HLA in healthy donors. Study-level findings and limits: The authors considered a cluster of highly shared sequence variants likely to be a sequencing artifact. The authors listed around 150 TCR beta chains as cytomegalovirus-associated.

The PCR was carried out with 60 Vbeta primers and 13 Jbeta primers. The assay was immunoSEQ multiplex PCR, and TCRdb's table has in-frame clones only and misses some. The top ten hold 2.6% of the sample, which has some 200,000 clones, around 70% seen once. Points on this clone: Antigen specificity is unknown. The CDR3 does not close with the conserved phenylalanine or tryptophan, likely indicating a read error.

Healthy bone marrow donors made up the donor group. This CDR3 region has 16 residues. Germline V gives CDR1 MGHRA, CDR2 YSYEKL. V shed 1 base and J 0 bases; nucleotides not matched to a gene: 3. The receptor was isolated from a man aged 40-55 years in good health and CMV-seropositive. The sample was PBMCs. The rearrangement links TRBV4-1 to TRBJ1-5; 7 positions agree with TRBD1. The CDR3, as DNA: TGCGCCAGCAGCCAAGTTACAGGGGTTAGCAATCAGCCCCAGCATGTT. Encoded protein: CASSQVTGVSNQPQHV.